Here is one TCR beta chain with its context. This clonotype has only a few counts. It has no known antigen specificity. Within one base of it there is no much larger clone, and no base qualities were kept. This sample was included in a study listed by TCRdb under 2016. Study-level background: In people whose bodies naturally kept HIV infection under control, the researchers looked into where HIV persistence comes from.

Library preparation employed 5' RACE. TCRdb records Illumina HiSeq 2000 as the sequencer. TCRdb took the public reads, trimmed them with fastp at Q25, ran MiXCR for clone calling and kept in-frame beta chains. Rows with one shared CDR3 protein collapse into an entry with the most common genes and DNA. For this sample there are hundreds of distinct CDR3 sequences; roughly 9.2% appear just once. The ten largest clones represent 24% of the sample. Per the germline V gene (reference sequence), LNHNV is the CDR1 and YYDKDF is the CDR2. Here V drops 1 base and J drops 4 bases, and the junction holds 4 bases not matched to any gene. The CDR3 spans 16 residues, from the cysteine through the phenylalanine. The DNA shown is the 48-base CDR3, in frame from base 1.

The specimen was total memory T cells from blood PBMCs. This specimen's cell subset or site label, per the study, means: transitional memory CD4+ T cells. This chain is built from TRBV15 and TRBJ2-2; TRBD1 agrees with 9 junctional bases. The receptor was derived from a male donor with HIV. The CDR3 protein: CATSRGRTGVTGELFF. At the DNA level, the sequence is TGTGCCACCAGCAGAGGCCGGACAGGGGTCACCGGGGAGCTGTTTTTT.